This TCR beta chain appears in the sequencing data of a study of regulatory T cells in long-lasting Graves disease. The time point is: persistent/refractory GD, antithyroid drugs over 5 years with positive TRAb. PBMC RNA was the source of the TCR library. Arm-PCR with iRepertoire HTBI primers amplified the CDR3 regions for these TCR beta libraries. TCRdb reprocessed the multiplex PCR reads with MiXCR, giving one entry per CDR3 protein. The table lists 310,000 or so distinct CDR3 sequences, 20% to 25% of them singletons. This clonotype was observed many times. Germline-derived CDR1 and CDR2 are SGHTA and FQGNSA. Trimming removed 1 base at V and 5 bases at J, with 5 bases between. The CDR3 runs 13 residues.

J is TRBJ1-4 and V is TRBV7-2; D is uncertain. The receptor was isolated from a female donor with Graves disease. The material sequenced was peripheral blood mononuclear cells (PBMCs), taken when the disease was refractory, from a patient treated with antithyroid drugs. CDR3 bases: TGTGCCAGCAGCTTAGTAGGGAATGAAAAACTGTTTTTT. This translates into CASSLVGNEKLFF.